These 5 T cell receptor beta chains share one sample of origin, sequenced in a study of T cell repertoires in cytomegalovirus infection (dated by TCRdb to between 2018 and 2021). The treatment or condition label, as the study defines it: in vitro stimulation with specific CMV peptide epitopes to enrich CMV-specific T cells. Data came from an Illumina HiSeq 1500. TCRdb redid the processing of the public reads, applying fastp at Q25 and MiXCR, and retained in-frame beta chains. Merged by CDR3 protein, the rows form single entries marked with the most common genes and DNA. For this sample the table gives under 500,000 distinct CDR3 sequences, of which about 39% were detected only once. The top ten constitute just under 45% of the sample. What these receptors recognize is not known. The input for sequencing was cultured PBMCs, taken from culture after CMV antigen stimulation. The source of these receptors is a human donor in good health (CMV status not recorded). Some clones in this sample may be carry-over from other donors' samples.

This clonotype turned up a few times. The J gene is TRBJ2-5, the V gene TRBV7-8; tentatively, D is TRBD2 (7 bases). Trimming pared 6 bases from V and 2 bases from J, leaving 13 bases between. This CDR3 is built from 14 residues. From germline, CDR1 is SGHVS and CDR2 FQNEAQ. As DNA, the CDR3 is TGTGCCAGCAGATACAGGGAGGGACAAGAGACCCAGTACTTC. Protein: CASRYREGQETQYF.

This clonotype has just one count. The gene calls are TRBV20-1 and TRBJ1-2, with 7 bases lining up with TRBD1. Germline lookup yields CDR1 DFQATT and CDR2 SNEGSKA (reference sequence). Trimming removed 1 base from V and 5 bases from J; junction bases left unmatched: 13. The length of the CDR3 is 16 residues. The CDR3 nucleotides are TGCAGTGCTAGAGTGCGGGGACAGATGCAAGTTTATGGCTACACCTTC. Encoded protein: CSARVRGQMQVYGYTF.

CDR3 region: CASSKTGTSRPYF. CDR3 in DNA: TGTGCCAGCAGCAAGACCGGGACTAGCCGCCCGTACTTC. The chain employs TRBV6-4 and TRBJ2-7, with 9 bases fitting TRBD2. V shed 6 bases and J 12 bases; nucleotides not matched to a gene: 12. This CDR3 comprises 13 residues. Germline V CDR1 and CDR2: MRHNA, SNTAGT.

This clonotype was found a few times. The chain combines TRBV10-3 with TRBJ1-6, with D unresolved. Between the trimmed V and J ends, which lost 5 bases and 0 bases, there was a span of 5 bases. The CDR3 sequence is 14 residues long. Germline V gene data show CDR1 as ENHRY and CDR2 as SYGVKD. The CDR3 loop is CAISLSSYNSPLHF. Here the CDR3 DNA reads TGTGCCATCAGTTTAAGCTCCTATAATTCACCCCTCCACTTT.

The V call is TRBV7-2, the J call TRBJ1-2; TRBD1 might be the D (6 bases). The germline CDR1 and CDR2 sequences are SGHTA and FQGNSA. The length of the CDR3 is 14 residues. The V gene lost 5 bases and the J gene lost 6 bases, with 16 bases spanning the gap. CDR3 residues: CASSRRGLENGYTF. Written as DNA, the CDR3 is TGTGCCAGCAGCCGGCGGGGGCTTGAGAATGGCTACACCTTC.